The rows below give T cell receptor beta chains drawn from one sample of a study of T-cell reconstitution after alpha-beta-depleted transplantation in children. TCRdb reprocessed the PCR reads with MiXCR, giving one entry per CDR3 protein. Seen here are about 440,000 distinct CDR3 sequences, around 46% observed once, and the top ten hold under 35%. Sample: PBMCs, taken before TCRalphabeta/CD19-depleted stem cell transplant. These receptors came from a girl aged 2-9 years with aplastic anemia, due to receive a stem cell transplant. CDR3s include the opening cysteine and the closing phenylalanine or tryptophan. Each record gives: J gene, V gene, D gene, clone size, CDR3 DNA, CDR3 protein. A D gene is named only where the DNA matches it firmly. Not every row has a clone size; where given, it reads once, few, many or a size class.

j_gene: TRBJ2-5
v_gene: TRBV20-1
d_gene: NA
abundance: few
CDR3nt: TGCAGTGTTAATGGCCCCGCGGGAGAGACCCAGTACTTC
CDR3aa: CSVNGPAGETQYF

j_gene: TRBJ2-7
v_gene: TRBV4-1
d_gene: NA
abundance: NA
CDR3nt: TGCGCCAGCAGCCAAGAGGGGGCAGGGACCTACGAGCAGTACTTC
CDR3aa: CASSQEGAGTYEQYF

j_gene: TRBJ2-2
v_gene: TRBV10-3
d_gene: NA
abundance: NA
CDR3nt: TGTGCCATCAGTGAGGAATTCCGAGGGGACACCGGGGAGCTGTTTTTT
CDR3aa: CAISEEFRGDTGELFF

j_gene: TRBJ2-7
v_gene: TRBV4-2
d_gene: NA
abundance: once
CDR3nt: TGTGCCAGCAGCGCCTGGCTCGTCTACGAGCAGTACTTC
CDR3aa: CASSAWLVYEQYF

j_gene: TRBJ2-7
v_gene: TRBV10-3
d_gene: NA
abundance: NA
CDR3nt: TGTGCCATCAGTTCCCGAGCCCGTAGCTCCTACGAGCAGTACTTC
CDR3aa: CAISSRARSSYEQYF

j_gene: TRBJ2-3
v_gene: TRBV7-8
d_gene: TRBD2
abundance: many
CDR3nt: TGTGCCAGCAGCTCGCGACTAGCGGGCACAGATACGCAGTATTTT
CDR3aa: CASSSRLAGTDTQYF

j_gene: TRBJ2-7
v_gene: TRBV7-2
d_gene: NA
abundance: many
CDR3nt: TGTGCCAGCAGCTTAGTCAGGGGTTACGAGCAGTACTTC
CDR3aa: CASSLVRGYEQYF

j_gene: TRBJ2-5
v_gene: TRBV5-6
d_gene: NA
abundance: NA
CDR3nt: TGTGCCAGCAGCTTTAACCGCCGCGAGGAGACCCAGTACTTC
CDR3aa: CASSFNRREETQYF

j_gene: TRBJ1-1
v_gene: TRBV20-1
d_gene: NA
abundance: NA
CDR3nt: TGCAGTGCTAGAGTCGGGTTCGGGACCTCTGAAGCTTTCTTT
CDR3aa: CSARVGFGTSEAFF

j_gene: TRBJ2-3
v_gene: TRBV5-1
d_gene: TRBD2
abundance: NA
CDR3nt: TGCGCCAGCAGCGGTCCACCTAGGCGGGAGTCCCTAGGAGATACGCAGTATTTT
CDR3aa: CASSGPPRRESLGDTQYF

j_gene: TRBJ2-3
v_gene: TRBV20-1
d_gene: NA
abundance: NA
CDR3nt: TGCAGTCCCGGGACCTCTAGCACAGATACGCAGTATTTT
CDR3aa: CSPGTSSTDTQYF

j_gene: TRBJ2-4
v_gene: TRBV20-1
d_gene: NA
abundance: NA
CDR3nt: TGCAGTGCTCCCGCCCCCAAAGGGAACATTCAGTACTTC
CDR3aa: CSAPAPKGNIQYF

j_gene: TRBJ1-1
v_gene: TRBV3-1
d_gene: TRBD1
abundance: many
CDR3nt: TGTGCCAGCAGTCACAGGGGGGGCTCGGAAGCTTTCTTT
CDR3aa: CASSHRGGSEAFF

j_gene: TRBJ2-3
v_gene: TRBV29-1
d_gene: NA
abundance: many
CDR3nt: TGCAGCGTCGTCCAGCCTACGGGCACAGATACGCAGTATTTT
CDR3aa: CSVVQPTGTDTQYF

j_gene: TRBJ1-6
v_gene: TRBV27
d_gene: NA
abundance: few
CDR3nt: TGTGCCAGCACCTGGACACGGAGAGATAATTCACCCCTCCACTTT
CDR3aa: CASTWTRRDNSPLHF

j_gene: TRBJ2-7
v_gene: TRBV5-1
d_gene: TRBD1
abundance: NA
CDR3nt: TGCGCCAGCAGCCGGCATACTACAGGGGCGCCCTACGAGCAGTACTTC
CDR3aa: CASSRHTTGAPYEQYF

j_gene: TRBJ2-1
v_gene: TRBV2
d_gene: NA
abundance: NA
CDR3nt: TGTGCCAGCATCAGGGGCAATAAGAATGAGCAGTTCTTC
CDR3aa: CASIRGNKNEQFF

j_gene: TRBJ2-1
v_gene: TRBV20-1
d_gene: NA
abundance: NA
CDR3nt: TGCAGTGCTAGAGATTGGCGACAGTACAATGAGCAGTTCTTC
CDR3aa: CSARDWRQYNEQFF

j_gene: TRBJ1-4
v_gene: TRBV6-2/TRBV6-3
d_gene: NA
abundance: few
CDR3nt: TGTGCCAGCAGCCGTCCGACGAGTGAAAAACTGTTTTTT
CDR3aa: CASSRPTSEKLFF

j_gene: TRBJ2-1
v_gene: TRBV13
d_gene: NA
abundance: few
CDR3nt: TGTGCCAGCAGCTTAGAAAGAGAGCAGTTCTTC
CDR3aa: CASSLEREQFF

j_gene: TRBJ1-2
v_gene: TRBV29-1
d_gene: NA
abundance: NA
CDR3nt: TGCAGCGTCAGGGACATCTACTATGGCTACACCTTC
CDR3aa: CSVRDIYYGYTF

j_gene: TRBJ2-1
v_gene: TRBV20-1
d_gene: TRBD1
abundance: once
CDR3nt: TGCAGTGCTAGAGATCGCCGGGACAGTACCTACAATGAGCAGTTCTTC
CDR3aa: CSARDRRDSTYNEQFF

j_gene: TRBJ1-1
v_gene: TRBV12-3/TRBV12-4
d_gene: TRBD1
abundance: NA
CDR3nt: TGTGCCAGTTGGGACAGGTCATCGGAAGCTTTCTTT
CDR3aa: CASWDRSSEAFF